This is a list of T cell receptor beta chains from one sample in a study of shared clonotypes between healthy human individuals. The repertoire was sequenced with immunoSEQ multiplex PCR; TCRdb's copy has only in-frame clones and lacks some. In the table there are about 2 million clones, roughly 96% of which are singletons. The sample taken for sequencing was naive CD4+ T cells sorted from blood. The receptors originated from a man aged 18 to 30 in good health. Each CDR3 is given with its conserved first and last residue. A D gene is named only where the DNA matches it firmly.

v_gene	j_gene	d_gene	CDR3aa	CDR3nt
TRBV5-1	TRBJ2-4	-	CASREDSPAKNIQYF	TGCGCCAGCAGAGAGGACTCGCCAGCCAAAAACATTCAGTACTTC
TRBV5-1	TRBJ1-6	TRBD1	CASSRDRAGNSPLHF	TGCGCCAGCAGTAGGGACAGGGCCGGTAATTCACCCCTCCACTTT
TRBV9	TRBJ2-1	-	CASSVVAGNEQFF	TGTGCCAGCAGCGTAGTCGCAGGCAATGAGCAGTTCTTC
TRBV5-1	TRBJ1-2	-	CASSANNGYTF	TGCGCCAGCAGCGCCAATAATGGCTACACCTTC
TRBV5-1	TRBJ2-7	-	CASRPRLQGKSSLYEQYF	TGCGCCAGCAGGCCTAGGTTACAGGGCAAGTCCTCCCTCTACGAGCAGTACTTC
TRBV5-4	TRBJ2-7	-	CASRPDGSYEQYF	TGTGCCAGCAGACCGGACGGATCCTACGAGCAGTACTTC
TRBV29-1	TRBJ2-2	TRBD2	CSVGELAGANTGELFF	TGCAGCGTGGGGGAACTAGCGGGCGCGAACACCGGGGAGCTGTTTTTT
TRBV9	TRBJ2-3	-	CASSVVGEDTDTQYF	TGTGCCAGCAGCGTAGTGGGGGAGGACACAGATACGCAGTATTTT
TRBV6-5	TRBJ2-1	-	CASSREWVNEQFF	TGTGCCAGCAGTAGGGAGTGGGTCAATGAGCAGTTCTTC
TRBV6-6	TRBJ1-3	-	CASSVGGTGNTIYF	TGTGCCAGCAGTGTGGGGGGCACTGGAAACACCATATATTTT
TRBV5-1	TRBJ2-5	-	CASSANTGSETQYF	TGCGCCAGCAGCGCCAATACGGGCAGCGAGACCCAGTACTTC
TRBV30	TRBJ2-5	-	CAWSVIDFGTQYF	TGTGCCTGGAGTGTAATAGACTTCGGGACCCAGTACTTC
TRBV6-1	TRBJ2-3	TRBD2	CASMGLAGVLNTQYF	TGTGCCAGCATGGGACTAGCGGGGGTGCTAAATACGCAGTATTTT
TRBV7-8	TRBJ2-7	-	CASSLVSGEQYF	TGTGCCAGCAGCTTGGTTAGTGGGGAGCAGTACTTC